The clone carrying this TCR beta chain showed up many times. The data derive from a study of T cells after yellow fever vaccination. V lost 1 base, J lost 10 bases, and 17 bases lay in between. Germline-derived CDR1 and CDR2 are SGDLS and YYNGEE. The CDR3 runs 14 residues. TCRdb fed the 5' RACE reads into MiXCR, producing one record per CDR3 protein. The data contain 250,000 to 400,000 distinct CDR3 sequences, approximately 4% of them singletons. The clonotype was recovered from a man younger than 35 who received the YFV17D yellow fever vaccine. V is TRBV9 and J is TRBJ1-2, with D uncertain. The source was PBMCs, collected 5 days after the yellow fever booster vaccination. The CDR3 DNA sequence: TGTGCCAGCAGCGTAATGTCGGTTGCAAGTTTCTACACCTTC. It codes for CASSVMSVASFYTF.